The 17 T cell receptor beta chains below come from one sample, sequenced in a study of T cells in women clearing cervical HPV infection. TCRdb's copy holds only in-frame clones and misses some; the assay was immunoSEQ multiplex PCR. This sample's table has 25,000 to 35,000 clones. Source material: blood buffy coat. These receptors were obtained from a woman aged 18 to 75 with a cervical HPV16 infection that either progressed to CIN3+ or cleared (not recorded which).

For this clone: The read ends 3 residues before the CDR3 terminus; that terminus is restored from the germline J gene. The chain employs TRBV6-1 and TRBJ2-5, with D tentatively TRBD2 (5 bases). V was trimmed by 3 bases and J by 1 base, leaving 6 bases between them. The CDR3 covers 13 residues. CDR1 is MNHNS, CDR2 SASEGT, per germline. CDR3 DNA, as far as it was read: TGTGCCAGCAGTGATCTAGCCCAAGAGACC. Protein sequence: CASSDLAQET. The CDR3 in full is CASSDLAQETQYF.

Turning to this clone: The read ends 3 residues shy of where the CDR3 ends; the end is completed using the germline J gene. The V call is TRBV7-6, the J call TRBJ2-3; 10 positions agree with TRBD1. The ends lost 0 bases at V and 4 bases at J; junction bases unmatched: 4. The CDR3 covers 16 residues. Germline CDR1 SGHVS, CDR2 FNYEAQ. CDR3 DNA (partial): TGTGCCAGCAGCTTAGCGGGACAGGGGACCCCAGATACG. Amino acid sequence: CASSLAGQGTPDT. The full CDR3 protein is CASSLAGQGTPDTQYF.

Concerning this clone itself: The CDR3 end is not reached by the read, which stops 3 residues before it; the germline J gene fills it in. V and J are TRBV19 and TRBJ2-1, with 13 nucleotides matching TRBD2. The CDR3 consists of 17 residues. Trimming at V came to 4 bases and at J to 2 bases, leaving 5 bases not matched to a gene. CDR1 and CDR2 (germline): LNHDA, SQIVND (reference sequence). CDR3 region: CASSNGLAGAPYNEQFF. The sequenced part of the CDR3 DNA is TGTGCCAGTAGTAACGGACTAGCGGGGGCCCCCTACAATGAG.

Comment on this clone: The CDR3 end is not reached by the read, which stops 3 residues before it; the germline J gene fills it in. The chain recombines TRBV7-8 with TRBJ2-7; D not certain. Germline-derived CDR1 and CDR2 are SGHVS and FQNEAQ. CDR3 length: 13 residues. Trimming pared 3 bases from V and 2 bases from J, leaving 8 bases between. The sequenced part of the CDR3 DNA is TGTGCCAGCAGCTTCTATAACCCCTACGAG. This gives the protein CASSFYNPYE. The complete CDR3 protein is CASSFYNPYEQYF. The full variable domain, in which reference TRBV7-8 and TRBJ2-7 provide the parts outside the CDR3, is GAGVSQSPRYKVAKRGQDVALRCDPISGHVSLFWYQQALGQGPEFLTYFQNEAQLDKSGLPSDRFFAERPEGSVSTLKIQRTQQEDSAVYLCASSFYNPYEQYFGPGTRLTVT.

Regarding this clone: The sequenced fragment ends 3 residues before the CDR3 boundary, so the rest is inferred from the germline J gene. The genes are TRBV7-8 and TRBJ1-1, with TRBD1 as a possible D gene (6 bases). Trimming removed 4 bases from V and 4 bases from J, with 13 bases in between. CDR1 is SGHVS, CDR2 FQNEAQ, per germline. The CDR3 runs to 14 residues. The CDR3 loop is CASSSPDSTTEAFF. CDR3 DNA (partial): TGTGCCAGCAGCTCCCCGGACAGTACCACTGAA.

With regard to this clone: The read falls 3 residues short of the CDR3 end, and the missing part is taken from the germline J gene. This chain links TRBV19 with TRBJ1-5; D is possibly TRBD1 (6 bases). Per the germline V gene, CDR1 is LNHDA and CDR2 is SQIVND (reference sequence). This CDR3 is 15 amino acids long. With 3 bases removed from V and 0 bases from J, the gap between germline ends came to 9 bases. The CDR3 reads CASSIWDISNQPQHF. The covered CDR3 bases are TGTGCCAGTAGTATCTGGGACATTAGCAATCAGCCC.

Details on this clone: The read is 3 residues too short to cover the CDR3 end, so that end is filled in from the germline J gene. This chain joins TRBV7-9 and TRBJ2-7; a weak D match, TRBD1 (5 bases). V gave up 1 base and J gave up 1 base, with 11 bases separating them. Germline CDR1 and CDR2: SEHNR and FQNEAQ (reference sequence). This CDR3 is built from 15 residues. CDR3 bases read: TGTGCCAGCAGCTTAGGTTCAGGGAAGTCCTACGAG. As protein: CASSLGSGKSYE. The full CDR3 protein is CASSLGSGKSYEQYF. Full variable domain (rest looked up from reference TRBV7-9 and TRBJ2-7): DTGVSQNPRHKITKRGQNVTFRCDPISEHNRLYWYRQTLGQGPEFLTYFQNEAQLEKSRLLSDRFSAERPKGSFSTLEIQRTEQGDSAMYLCASSLGSGKSYEQYFGPGTRLTVT.

In the case of this clone: Read sequence stops 3 residues before the CDR3 end, and the germline J gene provides the missing end. J is TRBJ2-5 and V is TRBV19; TRBD2 matches 8 bases. CDR3 length: 16 residues. V was clipped by 5 bases and J by 0 bases; unmatched bases: 8. Germline CDR1 LNHDA, CDR2 SQIVND (reference sequence). Here the CDR3 reads CASSEGGGLYQETQYF. Incomplete CDR3 DNA: TGTGCCAGTAGTGAAGGCGGGGGGTTGTACCAAGAGACC.

Points on this clone: Read coverage stops 3 residues before the CDR3 terminus; the germline J gene supplies the remainder. This chain links TRBV5-1 with TRBJ2-3, with D possibly matching TRBD2 (7 bases). CDR1 and CDR2 from the germline V gene are SGHRS and YFSETQ. This CDR3 is 17 amino acids long. The V end was cut by 1 base, the J end by 2 bases, with 17 bases between. CDR3 region: CASSLWGGQKNTDTQYF. The DNA read from the CDR3 is TGCGCCAGCAGCTTGTGGGGGGGCCAAAAGAACACAGATACG.

This CDR3 is CAISESGVQETQYF. The sequenced CDR3 bases are TGTGCCATCAGTGAGTCAGGGGTTCAAGAGACC. The gene calls are TRBV10-3 and TRBJ2-5, with D possibly being TRBD1 (5 bases). The CDR3 goes on 3 residues after the read ends, and that part is filled in from the germline J gene. Germline CDR1 and CDR2: ENHRY and SYGVKD. The CDR3 totals 14 residues. V gave up 0 bases and J gave up 2 bases, with 7 bases separating them.

Concerning this clone itself: The CDR3 extends 3 residues past the end of the read, so its final part is completed from the germline J gene. This sequence joins TRBV5-5 and TRBJ2-1, with a weak D call TRBD1 (6 bases). Germline V gene lookup returns CDR1 SGHKS and CDR2 YYEKEE (reference sequence). The CDR3 is 15 amino acids. Between the trimmed V and J ends, which lost 2 bases and 0 bases, there was a span of 9 bases. This CDR3 is CASSFETGSYNEQFF. CDR3 DNA, as far as it was read: TGTGCCAGCAGCTTCGAGACAGGCTCCTACAATGAG.

Comment on this clone: The CDR3 extends 3 residues past the end of the read, so its final part is completed from the germline J gene. The chain joins TRBV7-9 to TRBJ1-3; D is possibly TRBD1 (6 bases). This CDR3 is built from 13 residues. Germline CDR1 and CDR2: SEHNR and FQNEAQ (reference sequence). Between the trimmed V and J ends, which lost 1 base and 7 bases, there was a span of 8 bases. Incomplete CDR3 DNA: TGTGCCAGCAGCTTAGACAGGGAGAACACC. It specifies CASSLDRENT. The full CDR3 protein is CASSLDRENTIYF.

Comment on this clone: The read ends 3 residues before the CDR3 terminus; that terminus is restored from the germline J gene. The chain recombines TRBV7-3 with TRBJ2-2, with D perhaps assigned TRBD1 or TRBD2 (5 bases each). The CDR3 extends over 15 amino acids. Trimming stripped 8 bases from V and 4 bases from J, with 17 bases between. Germline V gene sequence: CDR1 SGHTA, CDR2 FQGTGA. The CDR3 here is CASSIRPGSTGELFF. The sequenced CDR3 bases are TGTGCCAGCTCGATCCGCCCAGGGAGCACCGGGGAG.

Regarding this clone: The CDR3 end falls 3 residues outside the read, so it is completed with the germline J gene. V and J are TRBV20-1 and TRBJ1-6; D might be TRBD1 (5 bases). Germline values: CDR1 DFQATT, CDR2 SNEGSKA (reference sequence). This CDR3 comprises 13 residues. Trimming shortened V by 4 bases and J by 7 bases, and 11 bases separated the two germline ends. CDR3 in amino acids: CSAKRQPNSPLHF. CDR3 bases read: TGCAGTGCTAAGAGACAGCCAAATTCACCC.

Concerning this clone: The sequence runs out 3 residues before the end of the CDR3; the remainder is reconstructed from the germline J gene. The V gene is TRBV19, the J gene TRBJ1-5, with D unclear. This CDR3 is built from 14 residues. Per germline, CDR1 LNHDA and CDR2 SQIVND (reference sequence). Trimming removed 9 bases at V and 2 bases at J, with 14 bases between. The sequenced part of the CDR3 DNA is TGTGCCAGCGGCCAGGATTATCGCAATCAGCCC. Translated, it gives CASGQDYRNQP. The entire CDR3 protein reads CASGQDYRNQPQHF.

Comment on this clone: Sequencing ends 3 residues short of the CDR3 end; the germline J gene provides the rest. V gene TRBV28 combines with J gene TRBJ2-7; 7 nucleotides match TRBD1. CDR3 length: 16 residues. CDR1 is MDHEN and CDR2 is SYDVKM in the germline V gene. The ends lost 5 bases at V and 3 bases at J; junction bases unmatched: 13. CDR3 DNA (partial): TGTGCCAGCAGTGGGCCCAGACAGGGACGCGGCTACGAG. As protein: CASSGPRQGRGYE. In full, the CDR3 is CASSGPRQGRGYEQYF.

CDR3: CAWVPGQGIYEQYF. Partial CDR3 DNA: TGTGCCTGGGTACCGGGACAGGGGATCTACGAG. This sequence joins TRBV30 and TRBJ2-7, with 10 bases fitting TRBD1. Coverage ceases 3 residues before the CDR3 finishes, and the germline J gene fills in the end. V dropped 5 bases and J dropped 3; count of bases not matched to a gene: 7. This CDR3 has 14 amino acids. CDR1 is GTSNPN, CDR2 SVGIG, per germline (reference sequence).